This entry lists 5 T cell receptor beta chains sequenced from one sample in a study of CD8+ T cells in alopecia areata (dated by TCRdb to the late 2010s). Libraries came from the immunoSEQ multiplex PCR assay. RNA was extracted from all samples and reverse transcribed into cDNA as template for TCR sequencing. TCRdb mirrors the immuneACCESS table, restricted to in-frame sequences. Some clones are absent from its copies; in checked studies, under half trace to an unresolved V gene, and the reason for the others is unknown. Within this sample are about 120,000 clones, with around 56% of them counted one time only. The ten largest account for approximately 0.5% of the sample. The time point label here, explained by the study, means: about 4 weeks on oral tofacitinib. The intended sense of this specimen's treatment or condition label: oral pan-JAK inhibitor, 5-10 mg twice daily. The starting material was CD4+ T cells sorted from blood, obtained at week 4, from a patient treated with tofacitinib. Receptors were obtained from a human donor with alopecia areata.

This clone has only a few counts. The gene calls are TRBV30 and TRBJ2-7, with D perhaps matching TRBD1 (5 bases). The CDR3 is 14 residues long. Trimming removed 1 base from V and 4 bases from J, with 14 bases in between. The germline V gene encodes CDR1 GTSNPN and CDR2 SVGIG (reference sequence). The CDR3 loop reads CAWSALGHPYEQYF. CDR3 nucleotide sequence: TGTGCCTGGAGTGCCTTAGGACATCCGTACGAGCAGTACTTC.

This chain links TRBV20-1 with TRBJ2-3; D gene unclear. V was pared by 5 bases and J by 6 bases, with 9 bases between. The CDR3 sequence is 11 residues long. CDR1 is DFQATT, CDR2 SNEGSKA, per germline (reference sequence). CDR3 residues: CSAVVGDTQYF. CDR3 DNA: TGCAGTGCTGTAGTGGGGGATACGCAGTATTTT.

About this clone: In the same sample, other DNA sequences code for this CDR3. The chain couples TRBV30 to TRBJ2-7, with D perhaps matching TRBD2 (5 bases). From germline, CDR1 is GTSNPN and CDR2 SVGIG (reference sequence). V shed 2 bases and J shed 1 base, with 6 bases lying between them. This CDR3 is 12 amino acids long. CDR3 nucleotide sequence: TGTGCCTGGAGTCGGGGTTCCTACGAGCAGTACTTC. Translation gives CAWSRGSYEQYF. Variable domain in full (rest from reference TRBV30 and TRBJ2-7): SQTIHQWPATLVQPVGSPLSLECTVEGTSNPNLYWYRQAAGRGLQLLFYSVGIGQISSEVPQNLSASRPQDRQFILSSKKLLLSDSGFYLCAWSRGSYEQYFGPGTRLTVT.

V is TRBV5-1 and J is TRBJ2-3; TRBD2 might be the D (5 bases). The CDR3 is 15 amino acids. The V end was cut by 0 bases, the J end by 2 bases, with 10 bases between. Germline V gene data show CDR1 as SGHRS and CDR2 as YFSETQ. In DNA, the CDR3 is TGCGCCAGCAGCTTGGATCAGCGGTACACAGATACGCAGTATTTT. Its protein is CASSLDQRYTDTQYF.

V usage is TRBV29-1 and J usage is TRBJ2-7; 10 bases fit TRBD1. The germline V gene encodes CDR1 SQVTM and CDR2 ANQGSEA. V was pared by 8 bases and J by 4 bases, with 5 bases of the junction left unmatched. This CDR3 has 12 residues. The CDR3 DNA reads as TGCAGCACCCGACAGGGGGCTTACGAGCAGTACTTC. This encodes CSTRQGAYEQYF.